The entry below gives a single T cell receptor (beta chain) sequence along with its context. The record originates from a study of blood T cell repertoires in COVID-19. Turning to the study itself: PBMCs, B-cell-depleted T cells, or T cells were the source of the cDNA or gDNA that made up the material.

In the original processing: Scientists estimated how many nucleated cells there were by amplifying reference gene primers. Data came from immunoSEQ multiplex PCR; TCRdb stores just in-frame clones and leaves some out. V, J and clone size were drawn from that table, and D and trimming were deduced from the DNA. The repertoire holds approximately 130,000 clones, with around 85% as singletons. The sequence was collected from a woman aged 45 to 65 who had recovered from COVID-19. Sequenced material: peripheral blood.

This CDR3 reads CASSIPGQGYEQYF. CDR3 nucleotide sequence: TGTGCCAGCAGCATCCCGGGACAGGGCTACGAGCAGTACTTC. This rearrangement joins TRBV5-4 to TRBJ2-7; TRBD1 aligns across 9 bases. CDR1 is SGHNT and CDR2 is YYREEE in the germline V gene (reference sequence). The trim removed 4 bases at V and 3 bases at J, leaving 5 bases unmatched. This CDR3 comprises 14 residues.